Included here is one T cell receptor (beta chain) sequence, with context. The sample is drawn from a study of blood T cell repertoires in COVID-19. Germline-derived CDR1 and CDR2 are SGHTA and FQGNSA. The CDR3 has 16 amino acids. V lost 5 bases and J lost 1; bases outside the gene matches: 7. Profiling relied on immunoSEQ multiplex PCR, and the TCRdb table lists in-frame clones only, not all of them. The repertoire holds 200,000 or so clones, with roughly 85% as singletons. Sequencing was performed on PBMCs or T cells enriched from blood (not recorded which). The sequence was obtained from a woman between 40 and 55 years old with acute COVID-19. The rearrangement uses TRBV7-2 and TRBJ2-2; the match to TRBD1 covers 7 bases. The CDR3 coding sequence is TGTGCCAGCAGCGGCCGACAGGGTCGGAACACCGGGGAGCTGTTTTTT. The encoded protein is CASSGRQGRNTGELFF.